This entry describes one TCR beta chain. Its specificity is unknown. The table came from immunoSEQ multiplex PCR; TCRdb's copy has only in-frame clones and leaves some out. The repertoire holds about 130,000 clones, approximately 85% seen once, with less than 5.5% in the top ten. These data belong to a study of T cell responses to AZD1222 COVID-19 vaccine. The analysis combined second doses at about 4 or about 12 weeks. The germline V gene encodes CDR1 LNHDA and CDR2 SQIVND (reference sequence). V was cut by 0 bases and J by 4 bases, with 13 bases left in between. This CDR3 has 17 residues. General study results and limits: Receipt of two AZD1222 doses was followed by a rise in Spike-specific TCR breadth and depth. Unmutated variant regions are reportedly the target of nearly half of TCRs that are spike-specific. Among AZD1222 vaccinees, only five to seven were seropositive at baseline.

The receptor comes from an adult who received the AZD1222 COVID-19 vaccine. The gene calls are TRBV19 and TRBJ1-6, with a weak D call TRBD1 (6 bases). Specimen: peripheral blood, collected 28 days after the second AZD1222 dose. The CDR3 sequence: CASSIDARGSYNSPLHF. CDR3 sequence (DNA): TGTGCCAGTAGTATAGACGCCAGGGGATCGTATAATTCACCCCTCCACTTT.